This T cell receptor beta chain is drawn from a study of T cell responses to AZD1222 COVID-19 vaccine. Germline V CDR1 and CDR2: SGHTA, FQGTGA. V lost 5 bases to trimming and J lost 7 bases; unmatched junction nucleotides: 13. The CDR3 covers 16 residues. Generated by immunoSEQ multiplex PCR, the TCRdb table keeps only in-frame clones and is missing some. Seen here are 110,000 to 150,000 clones, about 90% observed once, and the top ten hold 1.5% to 2%. The specimen was peripheral blood, collected on day 0 of AZD1222 vaccination. This TCR was recovered from an adult in good health. The V call is TRBV7-3, the J call TRBJ2-1; 8 bases map to TRBD1. CDR3 amino acids: CASSPNTRTGWNEQFF. CDR3 nucleotide sequence: TGTGCCAGCAGCCCAAACACAAGGACAGGGTGGAATGAGCAGTTCTTC.